These 10 T cell receptor beta chains share one sample of origin, sequenced in a study of T-cell reconstitution after alpha-beta-depleted transplantation in children. The authors prepared the TCRbeta library with unique molecular identifiers. Using its own MiXCR run on the PCR reads, TCRdb lists one record per CDR3 protein. This sample has 780,000 or so distinct CDR3 sequences; 15% to 20% occur once, and the top ten carry approximately 5%. The sequencing used PBMCs, mostly from graft donor cells, collected 360 days after TCRalphabeta/CD19-depleted stem cell transplant. The receptors shown here come from a male patient younger than 18 who had a stem cell transplant for acute lymphoblastic leukemia, so the T cells may come from the graft donor.

The rearrangement links TRBV5-1 to TRBJ1-1; 8 nucleotides align to TRBD1. The CDR3 is 18 amino acids. The V segment lost 6 bases and the J segment 0 bases; nucleotides outside the gene matches: 16. The germline gives CDR1 SGHRS, CDR2 YFSETQ. CDR3 protein: CASKLRIQGGGVNTEAFF. DNA of the CDR3: TGCGCCAGCAAGCTTAGGATACAGGGGGGAGGTGTGAACACTGAAGCTTTCTTT.

J is TRBJ2-7 and V is TRBV12-3 or TRBV12-4; 7 positions match TRBD2. J lost 2 bases, V lost 3 bases, and 4 bases had no gene match. The CDR3 covers 14 residues. The CDR3 DNA follows: TGTGCCAGCAGTTTCTCTGCGGGAGCCTACGAGCAGTACTTC. Translation gives CASSFSAGAYEQYF.

The V call is TRBV7-2, the J call TRBJ2-4; a possible D gene is TRBD2 (6 bases). V gave up 3 bases and J gave up 3 bases, with 15 bases separating them. Germline V CDR1 and CDR2: SGHTA, FQGNSA. The CDR3 loop spans 16 amino acids. The CDR3 spells CASSFSTGVDKNIQYF. The DNA for the CDR3 is TGTGCCAGCAGCTTCAGTACGGGGGTTGACAAAAACATTCAGTACTTC. Full variable domain (remainder filled in from reference TRBV7-2 and TRBJ2-4): GAGVSQSPSNKVTEKGKDVELRCDPISGHTALYWYRQSLGQGLEFLIYFQGNSAPDKSGLPSDRFSAERTGGSVSTLTIQRTQQEDSAVYLCASSFSTGVDKNIQYFGAGTRLSVL.

This clonotype has only a few counts. The chain links TRBV12-5 to TRBJ2-7; no clear D. CDR1 is LGHNT, CDR2 FRNRAP, per germline. The V end was cut by 1 base, the J end by 5 bases, with 6 bases between. This CDR3 is built from 12 residues. The DNA of the CDR3 is TGTGCTAGTGGTTTGGACTGGAACGAGCAGTACTTC. It is translated as CASGLDWNEQYF.

This clonotype was counted a single time. V is TRBV28 and J is TRBJ2-5; tentative D call: TRBD2 (6 bases). The length of the CDR3 is 14 residues. Trimming stripped 7 bases from V and 5 bases from J, with 17 bases between. Germline CDR1 reads MDHEN; CDR2 reads SYDVKM. DNA of the CDR3: TGTGCCAGCACCCTTGGAGGGGTCGGCGAGACCCAGTACTTC. The encoded protein is CASTLGGVGETQYF.

This clonotype was counted only a few times. The V call is TRBV12-3 or TRBV12-4, the J call TRBJ1-2; D might be TRBD1 (5 bases). The CDR3 loop spans 16 amino acids. V dropped 2 bases and J dropped 8 bases, with 21 bases sitting between them. DNA for the CDR3: TGTGCCAGCAGTTTATGGACGGGGCTCCTTGGAAAAGGCTACACCTTC. Protein product: CASSLWTGLLGKGYTF.

J is TRBJ2-1 and V is TRBV6-1; 10 bases match TRBD2. Germline CDR1 and CDR2: MNHNS and SASEGT. The CDR3 totals 19 residues. After removal of 7 bases from V and 2 bases from J, the junction contained 17 bases not matched to a gene. The CDR3 here is CASTRPIILAGVAYNEQFF. CDR3 nucleotide sequence: TGTGCCAGCACCCGACCGATAATCCTAGCGGGAGTCGCCTACAATGAGCAGTTCTTC.

The chain uses TRBV11-2 and TRBJ1-2; D unclear. Per germline, CDR1 SGHAT and CDR2 FQNNGV. The V end lost 2 bases, the J end lost 0 bases, and 10 bases lay between the germline ends. The CDR3 is 15 residues long. CDR3 protein: CASSLFAGANYGYTF. Written as DNA, the CDR3 is TGTGCCAGCAGCTTATTCGCCGGAGCTAACTATGGCTACACCTTC.

This clonotype has more than one count but fewer than ten. The gene calls are TRBV5-1 and TRBJ2-7, with 12 nucleotides matching TRBD2. CDR3 length: 15 residues. Germline trimming cut 2 bases from V and 5 bases from J; bases unmatched to any gene: 5. Germline V gene data show CDR1 as SGHRS and CDR2 as YFSETQ. CDR3 region: CASSFWTSGTNEQYF. CDR3 bases: TGCGCCAGCAGCTTCTGGACTAGCGGGACCAACGAGCAGTACTTC.

There are a few counts of this clonotype. This sequence joins TRBV7-9 and TRBJ2-1; 8 positions agree with TRBD2. V was pared by 1 base and J by 7 bases, with 12 bases of the junction left unmatched. The CDR3 length is 17 residues. Germline-derived CDR1 and CDR2 are SEHNR and FQNEAQ (reference sequence). The chain's CDR3 is CASSLGAGAEFINEQFF. CDR3 DNA sequence: TGTGCCAGCAGCTTAGGAGCGGGAGCCGAATTTATTAATGAGCAGTTCTTC. Complete variable domain (other parts from reference TRBV7-9 and TRBJ2-1): DTGVSQNPRHKITKRGQNVTFRCDPISEHNRLYWYRQTLGQGPEFLTYFQNEAQLEKSRLLSDRFSAERPKGSFSTLEIQRTEQGDSAMYLCASSLGAGAEFINEQFFGPGTRLTVL.